The 13 T cell receptor beta chains presented below share a single source sample, sequenced in a study of T cell responses to AZD1222 COVID-19 vaccine. Only in-frame clones appear in the TCRdb table, and some are missing; sequencing was by immunoSEQ multiplex PCR. Of 55,000 to 75,000 clones listed, 88% were seen once; the top ten hold around 7.8%. The material was peripheral blood, obtained on day 0 of AZD1222 vaccination. The receptors shown here come from an adult in good health.

The chain is built from TRBV29-1 and TRBJ1-3; D perhaps matches TRBD1 (5 bases). The germline V and J ends were trimmed by 7 bases and 4 bases, with 14 bases remaining between them. The CDR3 spans 13 residues. Germline V gives CDR1 SQVTM, CDR2 ANQGSEA. CDR3 protein: CSAERGSGNTIYF. The CDR3 region has the DNA TGCAGCGCAGAACGGGGGAGCGGAAACACCATATATTTT.

The chain joins TRBV19 to TRBJ2-7, with a possible D match to TRBD1 (5 bases). The CDR3 covers 14 residues. Trimming removed 6 bases from V and 3 bases from J, with 15 bases in between. CDR1 and CDR2 (germline): LNHDA, SQIVND (reference sequence). The CDR3 protein is CASSPQKGNYEQYF. Here the CDR3 DNA reads TGTGCCAGTAGCCCCCAGAAGGGGAACTACGAGCAGTACTTC.

This chain uses TRBV5-1 with TRBJ2-7, with TRBD2 identical over 7 bases. The V and J ends lost 3 bases and 3 bases, in that order; junction bases with no gene match: 9. CDR1 and CDR2 (germline): SGHRS, YFSETQ. The CDR3 is 15 amino acids. The CDR3 is CASSSTFRGDYEQYF. The DNA of the CDR3 is TGCGCCAGCAGCTCCACGTTTCGGGGGGACTACGAGCAGTACTTC.

This clone was detected once. The rearrangement joins TRBV6-4 to TRBJ1-2; D not resolved. Germline V CDR1 and CDR2: MRHNA, SNTAGT. V was shortened by 0 bases and J by 0 bases, with 5 bases between the two germline ends. CDR3 length equals 14 residues. This CDR3 is CASSDSASNYGYTF. The CDR3, as DNA: TGTGCCAGCAGTGACTCGGCATCTAACTATGGCTACACCTTC.

This chain links TRBV29-1 with TRBJ2-7, with 7 positions matching TRBD1. Trimming removed 5 bases from V and 3 bases from J; junction bases left unmatched: 4. The CDR3 spans 12 residues. CDR1 and CDR2 from the germline V gene are SQVTM and ANQGSEA. This CDR3 reads CSVTGVNYEQYF. CDR3 DNA sequence: TGCAGCGTTACAGGGGTGAACTACGAGCAGTACTTC.

V usage is TRBV5-4 and J usage is TRBJ2-7; 7 nucleotides align to TRBD2. The V gene end was trimmed by 1 base and the J gene end by 5 bases; junction bases not matched to a gene: 6. The CDR3 is made up of 14 amino acids. CDR1 SGHNT and CDR2 YYREEE come from the germline V gene (reference sequence). The DNA for the CDR3 is TGTGCCAGCAGCTTGAGCAGGGAGGGCCACGAGCAGTACTTC. Amino acids: CASSLSREGHEQYF.

The chain combines TRBV19 with TRBJ2-2; the D gene is possibly TRBD2 (5 bases). Germline CDR1 LNHDA, CDR2 SQIVND (reference sequence). The CDR3 is 13 amino acids. Trimming removed 3 bases at V and 5 bases at J, with 7 bases between. CDR3 in amino acids: CASSIRGTGELFF. For the CDR3, the DNA is TGTGCCAGTAGTATCCGGGGTACCGGGGAGCTGTTTTTT. The full variable domain, its missing parts supplied by reference TRBV19 and TRBJ2-2, is DGGITQSPKYLFRKEGQNVTLSCEQNLNHDAMYWYRQDPGQGLRLIYYSQIVNDFQKGDIAEGYSVSREKKESFPLTVTSAQKNPTAFYLCASSIRGTGELFFGEGSRLTVL.

This sequence joins TRBV30 and TRBJ2-1, with 8 bases that match TRBD2. The CDR3 sequence is 16 residues long. Germline V CDR1 and CDR2: GTSNPN, SVGIG (reference sequence). Trimming at V came to 0 bases and at J to 4 bases, leaving 8 bases not matched to a gene. CDR3 in DNA: TGTGCCTGGAGTGTAGGTACTAGCGGTGGTTACAATGAGCAGTTCTTC. This sequence encodes CAWSVGTSGGYNEQFF.

This clone was recorded only once. CDR3 region: CASSSDSDYGYTF. CDR3 bases: TGTGCCAGCAGCTCGGACAGCGACTATGGCTACACCTTC. V usage is TRBV28 and J usage is TRBJ1-2; a possible D gene is TRBD1 (6 bases). Germline lookup yields CDR1 MDHEN and CDR2 SYDVKM. This CDR3 is built from 13 residues. V lost 6 bases and J 3 bases, leaving 11 bases between the germline ends.

The gene calls are TRBV27 and TRBJ1-4; TRBD1 matches 7 bases. J gave up 5 bases and V 5 bases, and 5 bases lay outside the gene matches. Germline V gene sequence: CDR1 MNHEY, CDR2 SMNVEV (reference sequence). This CDR3 region has 14 residues. The CDR3 DNA follows: TGTGCCAGCAGTCCAAACAGGGGAAATGAAAAACTGTTTTTT. Its translation is CASSPNRGNEKLFF.

This clone showed up just a few times. The chain has TRBV19 and TRBJ1-5; D possibly corresponds to TRBD1 (5 bases). The CDR3 length is 12 residues. Germline CDR1 reads LNHDA; CDR2 reads SQIVND (reference sequence). The V end was cut by 5 bases, the J end by 6 bases, with 8 bases between. CDR3 nucleotides: TGTGCCAGTAGTTTTGGGGGTCAGCCCCAGCATTTT. Translated, it gives CASSFGGQPQHF.

The V and J genes are TRBV5-1 and TRBJ1-1, with TRBD1 as a possible D gene (5 bases). There are 17 residues in the CDR3. The ends were cut back, 0 bases at V and 0 bases at J, with 15 bases in the middle. Germline values: CDR1 SGHRS, CDR2 YFSETQ. CDR3 nucleotides: TGCGCCAGCAGCTTGGCCCCGGGACGGATAATGAACACTGAAGCTTTCTTT. Its translation: CASSLAPGRIMNTEAFF.

This chain links TRBV2 with TRBJ2-7; TRBD2 matches 14 bases. CDR3 length equals 17 residues. J was trimmed by 5 bases and V by 6 bases; bases with no gene match: 12. Germline CDR1 and CDR2: SNHLY and FYNNEI. In nucleotides, the CDR3 is TGTGCCAGCAGCAAGACTAGCGGGAGGGCCCTCGGGGACGAGCAGTACTTC. Encoded protein: CASSKTSGRALGDEQYF.